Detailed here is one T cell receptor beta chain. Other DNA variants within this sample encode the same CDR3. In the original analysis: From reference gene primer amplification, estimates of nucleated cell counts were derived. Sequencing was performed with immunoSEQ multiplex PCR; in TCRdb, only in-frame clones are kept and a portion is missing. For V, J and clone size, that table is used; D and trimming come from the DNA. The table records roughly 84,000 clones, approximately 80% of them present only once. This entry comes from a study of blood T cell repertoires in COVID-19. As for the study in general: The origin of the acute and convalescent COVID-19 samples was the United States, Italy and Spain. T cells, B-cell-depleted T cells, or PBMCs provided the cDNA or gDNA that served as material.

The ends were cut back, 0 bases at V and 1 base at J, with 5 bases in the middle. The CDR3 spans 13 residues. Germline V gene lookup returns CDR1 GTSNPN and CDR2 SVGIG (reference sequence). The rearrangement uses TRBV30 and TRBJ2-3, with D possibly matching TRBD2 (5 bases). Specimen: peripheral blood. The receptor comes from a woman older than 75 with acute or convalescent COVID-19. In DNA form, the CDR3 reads TGTGCCTGGAGTGTGGGAGGCACAGATACGCAGTATTTT. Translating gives CAWSVGGTDTQYF.